This T cell receptor beta chain derives from a study of blood T cell repertoires in COVID-19. Study-wide background: Italy, Spain and the United States were the sources of the convalescent and acute COVID-19 samples. PBMCs, B-cell-depleted T cells, or T cells provided the cDNA or gDNA that made up the material.

Trimming removed 7 bases from V and 5 bases from J; junction bases left unmatched: 10. The CDR3 covers 13 residues. The V gene's germline CDR1 is SQVTM and CDR2 ANQGSEA. This clone was counted once. Per the authors' pipeline: Estimates of nucleated cell counts were drawn from the amplification of reference gene primers. Profiled with immunoSEQ multiplex PCR; TCRdb holds only in-frame clones, not every one. The V and J calls and clone size come from that table; D and trimming were worked out from the DNA. The table records 130,000 to 150,000 clones, almost 80% of them present only once. V gene TRBV29-1 combines with J gene TRBJ1-1; 7 bases fit TRBD1. Material: peripheral blood. This TCR was recovered from a man between 50 and 59 years old with active or convalescent COVID-19. The CDR3 reads CSAMTGTNTEAFF. As DNA, the CDR3 is TGCAGCGCCATGACAGGGACGAATACTGAAGCTTTCTTT.